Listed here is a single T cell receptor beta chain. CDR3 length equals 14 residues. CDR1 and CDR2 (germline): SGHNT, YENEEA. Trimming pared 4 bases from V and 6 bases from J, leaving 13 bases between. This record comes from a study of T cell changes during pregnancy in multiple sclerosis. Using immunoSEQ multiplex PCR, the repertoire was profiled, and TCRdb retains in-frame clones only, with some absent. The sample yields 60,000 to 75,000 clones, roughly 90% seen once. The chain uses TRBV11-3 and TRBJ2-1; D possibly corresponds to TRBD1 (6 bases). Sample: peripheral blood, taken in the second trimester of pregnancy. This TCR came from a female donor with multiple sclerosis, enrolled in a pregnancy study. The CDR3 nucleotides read TGTGCCAGCAGCTATGTGGCAGGGGCCAATGAGCAGTTCTTC. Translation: CASSYVAGANEQFF. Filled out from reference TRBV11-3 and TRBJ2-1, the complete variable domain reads EAGVVQSPRYKIIEKKQPVAFWCNPISGHNTLYWYLQNLGQGPELLIRYENEEAVDDSQLPKDRFSAERLKGVDSTLKIQPAELGDSAVYLCASSYVAGANEQFFGPGTRLTVL.